Listed below are T cell receptor beta chains from one sample, sequenced in a study of T cell responses to AZD1222 COVID-19 vaccine. Sequencing used immunoSEQ multiplex PCR; TCRdb keeps in-frame clones, though not all of them. The sample lists roughly 150,000 clones, approximately 91% occurring once. The sample here was peripheral blood, taken 28 days after the second AZD1222 dose. The origin of the receptors is an adult who received the AZD1222 COVID-19 vaccine. The CDR3 runs from the conserved cysteine through the conserved F or W. D genes are given only for firm matches.

j_gene: TRBJ2-2
v_gene: TRBV14
d_gene: NA
CDR3nt: TGTGCCAGCAGTCGTGGACTAATTTACACCGGGGAGCTGTTTTTT
CDR3aa: CASSRGLIYTGELFF

j_gene: TRBJ2-1
v_gene: TRBV20-1
d_gene: NA
CDR3nt: TGCAGTGCTAGTCCACAGGGAAACTCGGTCAATGAGCAGTTCTTC
CDR3aa: CSASPQGNSVNEQFF

j_gene: TRBJ2-1
v_gene: TRBV18
d_gene: NA
CDR3nt: TGTGCCAGCTCGACGCAGACGGACAATGAGCAGTTCTTC
CDR3aa: CASSTQTDNEQFF

j_gene: TRBJ2-2
v_gene: TRBV27
d_gene: TRBD2
CDR3nt: TGTGCCAGCAGTTTAGGACTAGGTGTCACCGGGGAGCTGTTTTTT
CDR3aa: CASSLGLGVTGELFF

j_gene: TRBJ1-2
v_gene: TRBV7-2
d_gene: TRBD1
CDR3nt: TGTGCCAGCAGCCTAAGACAGGGGAAAAACTATGGCTACACCTTC
CDR3aa: CASSLRQGKNYGYTF

j_gene: TRBJ1-2
v_gene: TRBV6-5
d_gene: TRBD1
CDR3nt: TGTGCCAGCAGCCAACCAGGGACAGGGTATGGCTACACCTTC
CDR3aa: CASSQPGTGYGYTF

j_gene: TRBJ1-2
v_gene: TRBV27
d_gene: TRBD1
CDR3nt: TGTGCCAGCAGTCCCCAGGCGCGGGACAGGGTTGGCTACACCTTC
CDR3aa: CASSPQARDRVGYTF

j_gene: TRBJ1-1
v_gene: TRBV27
d_gene: NA
CDR3nt: TGTGCCAGCAGTTTAAAGAACACTGAAGCTTTCTTT
CDR3aa: CASSLKNTEAFF

j_gene: TRBJ1-2
v_gene: TRBV5-1
d_gene: NA
CDR3nt: TGCGCCAGCAGATTCACCCTGGGGGAGGCGAATGGCTACACCTTC
CDR3aa: CASRFTLGEANGYTF

j_gene: TRBJ2-1
v_gene: TRBV19
d_gene: TRBD2
CDR3nt: TGTGCCAGTAGTATAGTTAGCGGGAATTACAATGAGCAGTTCTTC
CDR3aa: CASSIVSGNYNEQFF

j_gene: TRBJ1-2
v_gene: TRBV6-4
d_gene: NA
CDR3nt: TGTGCCAGCAAATCGGGGGGTGGCTACACCTTC
CDR3aa: CASKSGGGYTF

j_gene: TRBJ1-6
v_gene: TRBV6-5
d_gene: TRBD1
CDR3nt: TGTGCCAGCAGTTCACAGGGGGGCTCCTATAATTCACCCCTCCACTTT
CDR3aa: CASSSQGGSYNSPLHF

j_gene: TRBJ2-5
v_gene: TRBV6-1
d_gene: TRBD2
CDR3nt: TGTGCCAGCAGTGAAGCAGCGGGGGGGCAAGAGACCCAGTACTTC
CDR3aa: CASSEAAGGQETQYF

j_gene: TRBJ2-4
v_gene: TRBV6-4
d_gene: NA
CDR3nt: TGTGCCAGCAGTGCACAGGGAATGGGCATTCAGTACTTC
CDR3aa: CASSAQGMGIQYF

j_gene: TRBJ2-4
v_gene: TRBV25-1
d_gene: NA
CDR3nt: TGTGCCAGCAGCCCAGGGGGGGCCTTAGCCAAAAACATTCAGTACTTC
CDR3aa: CASSPGGALAKNIQYF

j_gene: TRBJ2-7
v_gene: TRBV9
d_gene: NA
CDR3nt: TGTGCCAGCAAAGGGGATTCGAGTTACGAGCAGTACTTC
CDR3aa: CASKGDSSYEQYF

j_gene: TRBJ2-3
v_gene: TRBV28
d_gene: NA
CDR3nt: TGTGCCAGCAGATCCTTCGGGGGAAACACAGATACGCAGTATTTT
CDR3aa: CASRSFGGNTDTQYF

j_gene: TRBJ1-3
v_gene: TRBV21-1
d_gene: NA
CDR3nt: TGTGCCAGCAGCAAATCGGGCCCTGGAAACACCATATATTTT
CDR3aa: CASSKSGPGNTIYF

j_gene: TRBJ2-7
v_gene: TRBV11-2
d_gene: NA
CDR3nt: TGTGCCAGCAGTCCCGTGGAATTTGGAGAGCAGTACTTC
CDR3aa: CASSPVEFGEQYF

j_gene: TRBJ2-1
v_gene: TRBV14
d_gene: TRBD2
CDR3nt: TGTGCCAGCAGCCAAGTAAGGGGACTAGAGGACAATGAGCAGTTCTTC
CDR3aa: CASSQVRGLEDNEQFF

j_gene: TRBJ1-2
v_gene: TRBV6-5
d_gene: NA
CDR3nt: TGTGCCACCCTAGACCAGGCCCTAGCTACAGTCGGCTACACCTTC
CDR3aa: CATLDQALATVGYTF

j_gene: TRBJ1-6
v_gene: TRBV9
d_gene: TRBD1
CDR3nt: TGTGCCAGCAGCGTAGCCGTGGGACAGGCCAATTCACCCCTCCACTTT
CDR3aa: CASSVAVGQANSPLHF